The rows below give T cell receptor beta chains drawn from one sample of a study of cytomegalovirus exposure and HLA in healthy donors. The repertoire was sequenced with immunoSEQ multiplex PCR; TCRdb's copy has only in-frame clones and lacks some. The repertoire has approximately 110,000 clones, around 80% of them found once; the top ten carry approximately 0.24%. The sample comprised PBMCs. Receptors were obtained from a man aged 50-59 years in good health and CMV-seronegative. Both conserved end residues are part of each CDR3. The D gene is left open where the match is weak. The size entry is marked missing in some rows and otherwise reads once, few, many or a size class.

TRBJ1-1,-,-,TRBV15,TGTGCCACCAGCAGAGGAGGGTCCGGACGGGCGGCTTTCTTT,CATSRGGSGRAAFF
TRBJ2-7,TRBD2,-,TRBV19,TGTGCCAGTATTAATCTCCCTAGCGGGACATCCTACGAGCAGTACTTC,CASINLPSGTSYEQYF
TRBJ1-5,-,-,TRBV21-1,TGTGCCAGCAGCTTCGTCCGGAGAAAGACGCCTTTT,CASSFVRRKTPF
TRBJ2-1,TRBD2,few,TRBV7-8,TGTGCCAGCAGTATATCTAGCGGGGGGCAAAATGAGCAGTTCTTC,CASSISSGGQNEQFF
TRBJ1-2,-,-,TRBV28,TGTGCCAGCAGTTTTGTAGGGCGGGAATATGGCTACACCTTC,CASSFVGREYGYTF
TRBJ1-1,-,-,TRBV30,TGTGCCTGGAGTTTCAGGACAGCGACTATTACTGAAGCTTTCTTT,CAWSFRTATITEAFF
TRBJ2-2,TRBD2,-,TRBV4-2,TGTGCCAGCAGCCAAGAGATGACTAGCGGGATCTACACCGGGGAGCTGTTTTTT,CASSQEMTSGIYTGELFF
TRBJ2-6,TRBD2,-,TRBV4-3,TGCGCCAGCAGCCAAGCCCCGACTAGCGGGGGGTATGGGGCCAACGTCCTGACTTTC,CASSQAPTSGGYGANVLTF
TRBJ1-1,-,-,TRBV6-6,TGTGCCAGCATTTCGGGAGTATTGAACACTGAAGCTTTCTTT,CASISGVLNTEAFF
TRBJ1-6,TRBD1,-,TRBV28,TGTGCCAGCAGTTCAGGGGGCGGGGCCTATAATTCACCCCTCCACTTT,CASSSGGGAYNSPLHF
TRBJ1-1,TRBD1,-,TRBV9,TGTGCCAGCAGCGTAGTGGGACAGCTGAACACTGAAGCTTTCTTT,CASSVVGQLNTEAFF
TRBJ2-4,TRBD1,-,TRBV5-6,TGTGCCAGCGCCAAGACAGGGAGTGCTTCAGTGAGGGTTCGGAACATTCAGTACTTC,CASAKTGSASVRVRNIQYF
TRBJ2-7,-,-,TRBV5-1,TGCGCCAGCACTAAGAGGGGGATGGACTACGAGCAGTACTTC,CASTKRGMDYEQYF
TRBJ2-5,-,-,TRBV5-6,TGTGCCAGCAGCTTGCGGACAGCCTCTCAAGAGACCCAGTACTTC,CASSLRTASQETQYF
TRBJ2-7,-,-,TRBV28,TGTGCCAGCAGTACCCCCGGGAAGGGTAACTCCTACGAGCAGTACTTC,CASSTPGKGNSYEQYF
TRBJ1-2,TRBD1,-,TRBV19,TGTGCCAGTAGTATAGCCCCGGGACAGGGGAACTATGGCTACACCTTC,CASSIAPGQGNYGYTF
TRBJ2-1,-,-,TRBV4-3,TGCGCCAGCAGCCAAGAGCGGGCTCCTCATGAGCAGTTCTTC,CASSQERAPHEQFF
TRBJ2-7,TRBD1,once,TRBV28,TGTGCCAGCACCGGGCCAGGGCAGGGGGCTCACGAGCAGTACTTC,CASTGPGQGAHEQYF
TRBJ2-3,-,few,TRBV7-2,TGTGCCAGCAGCCAACAATGGGATACGCAGTATTTT,CASSQQWDTQYF
TRBJ1-4,-,-,TRBV18,TGTGCCAGCTCACCACCGACCGGGTTTGGTGAAAAACTGTTTTTT,CASSPPTGFGEKLFF
TRBJ1-4,TRBD1,-,TRBV18,TGTGCCAGCTCATTGGGGACAGAAAATGAAAAACTGTTTTTT,CASSLGTENEKLFF
TRBJ1-2,-,-,TRBV7-2,TGTGCCAGCAGCTTAGCGCGGGAAGGGGGCTACACCTTC,CASSLAREGGYTF
TRBJ1-2,TRBD1,-,TRBV27,TGTGCCAGCAGTTTAGACAGGGGATCATCAGGCTACACCTTC,CASSLDRGSSGYTF
TRBJ1-1,-,-,TRBV27,TGTGCCAGCAGTTTAGGAGGGGCCGGGGAAGGAGCTTTCTTT,CASSLGGAGEGAFF
TRBJ1-4,-,-,TRBV6-1,TGTGCCAGCAGTCAATCACAGGGTATCGGTGAAAAACTGTTTTTT,CASSQSQGIGEKLFF
TRBJ1-1,-,-,TRBV14,TGTGCCAGCACCAGGGCCACGAACACTGAAGCTTTCTTT,CASTRATNTEAFF
TRBJ1-2,TRBD1,-,TRBV5-1,TGCGCCAGCAGCCCCCGGGACAGGAACTATGGCTACACCTTC,CASSPRDRNYGYTF
TRBJ1-6,-,-,TRBV4-2,TGTGCCAGCAGCCAAGATTCGTCCCAACTGGTCGGAGGTAATTCACCCCTCCACTTT,CASSQDSSQLVGGNSPLHF
TRBJ2-7,TRBD1,-,TRBV5-8,TGTGCCAGCAGTTCCGGGACAGGGTTTGACGAGCAGTACTTC,CASSSGTGFDEQYF
TRBJ1-2,-,-,TRBV28,TGTGCCAGCAGTCTCATACGAGGGCTTAACTATGGCTACACCTTC,CASSLIRGLNYGYTF
TRBJ2-1,TRBD1,-,TRBV9,TGTGCCAGCAGCAAGGGGGCCGACCGGGCCTACAATGAGCAGTTCTTC,CASSKGADRAYNEQFF
TRBJ1-2,-,-,TRBV28,TGTGCCAGCAGTTTAGACAGGACGGCTAACTATGGCTACACCTTC,CASSLDRTANYGYTF
TRBJ2-7,TRBD1,once,TRBV4-3,TGCGCCAGCAGCCAAGCAGGGGGTTCCCCCTACGAGCAGTACTTC,CASSQAGGSPYEQYF
TRBJ2-1,-,-,TRBV28,TGTGCCAGCCGAACTATAAGGGAGCAGTTCTTC,CASRTIREQFF
TRBJ2-4,TRBD1,-,TRBV11-2,TGTGCCAGCAGCTCCACAGGGGGCTTAGCCAAAAACATTCAGTACTTC,CASSSTGGLAKNIQYF
TRBJ1-5,TRBD1,-,TRBV28,TGTGCCAGCAGTTTCCTCGGACAGGGCAGTCAGCCCCAGCATTTT,CASSFLGQGSQPQHF
TRBJ2-1,TRBD1,-,TRBV10-1,TGCGCCAGCAGACGTGGCGAGGCAGGGGGTTTCCATGAGCAGTTCTTC,CASRRGEAGGFHEQFF
TRBJ1-4,TRBD1,-,TRBV30,TGTGCCTGGAGTGGACCGGGACAGGGGGTTGAAAAACTGTTTTTT,CAWSGPGQGVEKLFF
TRBJ1-1,-,-,TRBV28,TGTGCCAGCAGCCCCCCTAGGGGAACTGAAGCTTTCTTT,CASSPPRGTEAFF
TRBJ2-3,TRBD2,-,TRBV11-2,TGTGCCAGCAGCTCCCGGACTAGCGGAGGCACAGATACGCAGTATTTT,CASSSRTSGGTDTQYF
TRBJ2-2,TRBD1,-,TRBV5-1,TGCGCCAGCAGCTACCGACAGGGTATCACCGGGGAGCTGTTTTTT,CASSYRQGITGELFF
TRBJ2-1,-,-,TRBV12-5,TGTGCTAGTGGTTTGGTAGCAGGGGGGTTCTCCTACAATGAGCAGTTCTTC,CASGLVAGGFSYNEQFF